This T cell receptor (beta chain) comes out of a study of PD-1 blockade in classical Hodgkin lymphoma. Study-wide points: Patients starting nivolumab under 1 year after ASCT were excluded. TCR diversity in CD4+, not CD8+, cells rose significantly by C4D1. Complete responders matched newly diagnosed patients in baseline diversity. Relative to healthy donors, newly diagnosed patients reportedly had lower baseline TCR diversity, which was reported as lower still in relapsed/refractory patients.

Trimming took 1 base from V and 0 from J; bases not matched to a gene: 3. The CDR3 contains 17 residues. Looked up from germline, CDR1 is LGHNA and CDR2 is YNFKEQ. Concerning this clone: The target antigen is unknown.

As to time point: cycle 4 day 1 (C4D1), after less than 7 weeks of nivolumab. There was relapse after autologous stem cell transplantation in every patient, and there was variation in brentuximab vedotin exposure. Only in-frame clones appear in the TCRdb table, and some are missing; sequencing was by immunoSEQ multiplex PCR. This sample yields roughly 94,000 clones, of which 85% to 95% are seen a single time; 2% belongs to the top ten. The V gene is TRBV4-2, the J gene TRBJ2-7; 13 bases are a match to TRBD2. The sample consisted of peripheral blood mononuclear cells (PBMCs), taken before the fourth cycle of nivolumab. The TCR sequence derives from a human donor with classical Hodgkin lymphoma. CDR3 nucleotide sequence: TGTGCCAGCAGCCAAGCTCGGACTAGCGGGAGCTCCTACGAGCAGTACTTC. Translated: CASSQARTSGSSYEQYF.